These T cell receptor beta chains were read from a single sample in a study of early T cells in non-severe SARS-CoV-2 infection. TCRdb reanalysed the 5' RACE reads using MiXCR and keeps one entry per CDR3 protein. The data show 60,000 to 70,000 distinct CDR3 sequences, about 6% seen once. The sequencing here drew on whole blood, taken at baseline. The receptors originated from an adult who was a healthcare worker with PCR-confirmed SARS-CoV-2 infection or an uninfected control (not recorded which). The CDR3 runs from the conserved cysteine through the conserved F or W. A D gene is named only where the DNA matches it firmly. Clone size is given for some rows only: seen once, a few or many times, or a class if the clone is expanded.

>few|TRBD1|TRBV5-5|TRBJ1-1
TGTGCCAGCAGCTGGGGGGACAGGGGCACTGAAGCTTTCTTT
CASSWGDRGTEAFF
>many|TRBD2|TRBV20-1|TRBJ2-3
TGCAGTGCTAGACTAGCGGGAGTAAGAAATACGCAGTATTTT
CSARLAGVRNTQYF
>many|.|TRBV12-3/TRBV12-4|TRBJ2-7
TGTGCCAGCAGTCCGGGATTATGGCGGTACTTC
CASSPGLWRYF
>.|TRBD2|TRBV20-1|TRBJ2-1
TGCAGTGCTAGAGCCCAAGGATTTCTAGCGGGAAACAATGAGCAGTTCTTC
CSARAQGFLAGNNEQFF
>many|.|TRBV20-1|TRBJ1-1
TGCAGTGCTTGGGCGTTGGGGAACACTGAAGCTTTCTTT
CSAWALGNTEAFF
>few|.|TRBV7-3|TRBJ2-1
TGTGCCAGCAGCTTAGATCAGAGCTCCTACAATGAGCAGTTCTTC
CASSLDQSSYNEQFF
>many|.|TRBV19|TRBJ1-2
TGTGCCAGTAGTGGGGACCGAGGGGACTATGGCTACACCTTC
CASSGDRGDYGYTF
>many|.|TRBV5-4|TRBJ1-1
TGTGCCAGCCTACCTCCCGGAACCACCAGCCGGATGAACACTGAAGCTTTCTTT
CASLPPGTTSRMNTEAFF
>few|TRBD2|TRBV12-3/TRBV12-4|TRBJ2-1
TGTGCCAGCAGTTTAATAGCGGGAGGGTCCGGGGGTGAGCAGTTCTTC
CASSLIAGGSGGEQFF
>few|.|TRBV9|TRBJ1-4
TGTGCCAGCAGCGTACGGGGGCTCGCTAATGAAAAACTGTTTTTT
CASSVRGLANEKLFF
>many|.|TRBV7-2|TRBJ2-3
TGTGCCAGCAGCTTCGGGACAAAAACAGATACGCAGTATTTT
CASSFGTKTDTQYF
>few|.|TRBV13|TRBJ2-5
TGTGCCAGCCACAAGGCCAGTACGGAGACCCAGTACTTC
CASHKASTETQYF
>many|.|TRBV4-2|TRBJ2-7
TGTGCCAGCAGCCAAGAGACTAGTTTCCCGAGGACCGAGCAGTACTTC
CASSQETSFPRTEQYF
>many|TRBD2|TRBV7-2|TRBJ2-1
TGTGCCAGCAGCTTAGTTGGACTAGCGGGAGGTGAGCAGTTCTTC
CASSLVGLAGGEQFF
>.|.|TRBV2|TRBJ2-5
TGTGCCAGCACCAGGACCCGGCAAGAGACCCAGTACTTC
CASTRTRQETQYF
>.|.|TRBV7-2|TRBJ2-2
TGTGCCAGCAGCTTAGTTATGGTTTTTAGCTCCGGGGAGCTGTTTTTT
CASSLVMVFSSGELFF
>many|TRBD1|TRBV30|TRBJ2-7
TGTGCCTGGACTTGGACAGGCCAGGGGTACGAGCAGTACTTC
CAWTWTGQGYEQYF
>.|.|TRBV3-1|TRBJ2-2
TGTGCCAGCAGCCAAGGGAGCGGGCAACCGAACACCGGGGAGCTGTTTTTT
CASSQGSGQPNTGELFF
>many|.|TRBV19|TRBJ2-6
TGTGCCAGTAGTGTCGGGCGGACCTCTGGGGCCAACGTCCTGACTTTC
CASSVGRTSGANVLTF
>many|.|TRBV5-1|TRBJ2-5
TGCGCCAGCAGCTCGCCGGAGACCCAGTACTTC
CASSSPETQYF
>.|TRBD1|TRBV5-1|TRBJ1-1
TGCGCCAGCAGCTTGGAGGGGACAGGGGTGGGCACTGAAGCTTTCTTT
CASSLEGTGVGTEAFF
>many|.|TRBV6-2/TRBV6-3|TRBJ2-7
TGTGCCAGCAGCCCGGGAGCATCCTACGAGCAGTACTTC
CASSPGASYEQYF
>many|.|TRBV5-4|TRBJ1-1
TGTGCCAGCAGCTTGGAGGGTCCCACTGAAGCTTTCTTT
CASSLEGPTEAFF
>many|TRBD2|TRBV20-1|TRBJ2-1
TGCAGTGCAGATCCGGGACTAGCAAAGGATGAGCAGTTCTTC
CSADPGLAKDEQFF
>few|.|TRBV7-2|TRBJ2-7
TGTGCCAGCAGCTTAGGGTTCAGCTACGAGCAGTACTTC
CASSLGFSYEQYF
>many|TRBD2|TRBV11-2|TRBJ2-2
TGTGCCAGCAGCTTCCAGCCGGGACTAGCGGGGCCGAACACCGGGGAGCTGTTTTTT
CASSFQPGLAGPNTGELFF
>many|TRBD2|TRBV5-1|TRBJ2-1
TGCGCCAGCAGCTTGGGACTAGCGGGAGATGAGCAGTTCTTC
CASSLGLAGDEQFF
>.|.|TRBV6-6|TRBJ1-6
TGTGCCAGCAGTTACGGGGCCTTTGGTAGTTCACCCCTCCACTTT
CASSYGAFGSSPLHF
>many|.|TRBV29-1|TRBJ2-1
TGCAGCGTTGAAATCGGGCTATACAGTACGCACAATGAGCAGTTCTTC
CSVEIGLYSTHNEQFF
>many|.|TRBV4-1|TRBJ1-2
TGCGCCAGCAGCTCTGGGGAGGGCCGGGACACTAACTATGGCTACACCTTC
CASSSGEGRDTNYGYTF
>many|.|TRBV3-1|TRBJ2-1
TGTGCCAGCAGCCAAGATCGGGACACTTACAATGAGCAGTTCTTC
CASSQDRDTYNEQFF
>many|.|TRBV4-2|TRBJ1-5
TGTGCCAGCAGCAGAGACAGAAGCAATCAGCCCCAGCATTTT
CASSRDRSNQPQHF
>.|.|TRBV28|TRBJ2-7
TGTGCCAGCAGTGGGGGTGGGCCGGGCGCGTCTACCTCCTACGAGCAGTACTTC
CASSGGGPGASTSYEQYF
>many|TRBD2|TRBV7-2|TRBJ2-5
TGTGCCAGCAGCCTAAAGACTAGCGGGAGCGCAGAGACCCAGTACTTC
CASSLKTSGSAETQYF
>few|TRBD2|TRBV20-1|TRBJ2-1
TGCAGTGCTAGCGAGACCGGGACTAGCGTCGAGAACGAGCAGTTCTTC
CSASETGTSVENEQFF
>few|TRBD2|TRBV10-1|TRBJ2-7
TGCGCCAGCGGAAGAGATAGCGGGAGGGGCGAGCAGTACTTC
CASGRDSGRGEQYF
>many|TRBD2|TRBV4-3|TRBJ2-3
TGCGCCAGCAGCCAAGATTCGATAAGCACGGGAGGGCCCACAGATACGCAGTATTTT
CASSQDSISTGGPTDTQYF
>few|TRBD2|TRBV5-1|TRBJ2-7
TGCGCCAGCAGCTTGTCTAGCGGGAACGAGCAGTACTTC
CASSLSSGNEQYF
>.|.|TRBV29-1|TRBJ2-5
TGCAGCGTTGCCCGGACGAGGGAGACCCAGTACTTC
CSVARTRETQYF
>many|TRBD2|TRBV20-1|TRBJ2-7
TGCAGTGCTAGACTAGCGGGAGATCTCCACGAGCAGTACTTC
CSARLAGDLHEQYF
>many|TRBD1|TRBV20-1|TRBJ1-1
TGCAGTGCTAGGGACAGGGGGCTTTTGGGCACTGAAGCTTTCTTT
CSARDRGLLGTEAFF
>many|TRBD1|TRBV19|TRBJ2-2
TGTGCCAGTAGCCCAGTGGGGACAGGGCACACCGGGGAGCTGTTTTTT
CASSPVGTGHTGELFF
>.|.|TRBV29-1|TRBJ2-7
TGCAGCGTAGGGGGGGGCTACTCCGAGCAGTACTTC
CSVGGGYSEQYF
>many|.|TRBV28|TRBJ1-5
TGTGCCAGCAGCACGCCGACAGGAGGGTTCAATCAGCCCCAGCATTTT
CASSTPTGGFNQPQHF
>few|.|TRBV5-1|TRBJ2-1
TGCGCCAGCAGCTTGCGTCCCAGCGGTTTATACAATGAGCAGTTCTTC
CASSLRPSGLYNEQFF
>few|TRBD2|TRBV6-2/TRBV6-3|TRBJ2-5
TGTGCCAGCAGTTCCCTAGCGGAGCCAGCAGAGACCCAGTACTTC
CASSSLAEPAETQYF
>many|.|TRBV7-2|TRBJ1-3
TGTGCCAGCAGCTTTAATTCTGGAAACACCATATATTTT
CASSFNSGNTIYF
>many|.|TRBV20-1|TRBJ1-4
TGCAGTGCTAGTTCGGGACGGGGGGCGGAAAAACTGTTTTTT
CSASSGRGAEKLFF
>.|.|TRBV6-6|TRBJ2-7
TGTGCCAGCAGTTACTCACCATTGGGGGGAATCTACTACGAGCAGTACTTC
CASSYSPLGGIYYEQYF
>many|.|TRBV19|TRBJ1-5
TGTGCCAGTAGTATAGAGGCAGGGGACAATCAGCCCCAGCATTTT
CASSIEAGDNQPQHF
>.|.|TRBV4-1|TRBJ1-6
TGCGCCAGCAGCCAAGATACAGGGTTCACCTATAATTCACCCCTCCACTTT
CASSQDTGFTYNSPLHF
>many|TRBD1|TRBV7-9|TRBJ2-7
TGTGCCAGCAGCTCCGGGACAGGGGAATTCAGCGGGAACTACGAGCAGTACTTC
CASSSGTGEFSGNYEQYF
>many|.|TRBV20-1|TRBJ2-1
TGCAGTGCCAGACCAGGGGTCTCCTACAATGAGCAGTTCTTC
CSARPGVSYNEQFF
>many|TRBD1|TRBV7-9|TRBJ1-1
TGTGCCAGCAGCCCGGGGACAGGCGCTGCGACTGAAGCTTTCTTT
CASSPGTGAATEAFF
>.|.|TRBV21-1|TRBJ1-2
TGTGCCAGCACAGGACTGAAGAACTATGGCTACACCTTC
CASTGLKNYGYTF
>many|TRBD2|TRBV5-1|TRBJ2-1
TGCGCCAGCACACGATCCGGACTAGCGGATTCAAACAATGAGCAGTTCTTC
CASTRSGLADSNNEQFF
>many|TRBD1|TRBV5-4|TRBJ1-2
TGTGCCAGCAGCCGCGGGACAGGCGACTATGGTTACACCTTC
CASSRGTGDYGYTF
>many|.|TRBV4-3|TRBJ2-3
TGCGCCAGCAGCCAAGAGGGCACAGATACGCAGTATTTT
CASSQEGTDTQYF
>.|.|TRBV20-1|TRBJ2-3
TGCAGTGCTGGATCCCACCTCTACAGGGACCCAGATACGCAGTATTTT
CSAGSHLYRDPDTQYF
>many|.|TRBV7-9|TRBJ2-4
TGTGCCAGCAGCCCCCTGTGGGGAAAGAGCAAAAACATTCAGTACTTC
CASSPLWGKSKNIQYF